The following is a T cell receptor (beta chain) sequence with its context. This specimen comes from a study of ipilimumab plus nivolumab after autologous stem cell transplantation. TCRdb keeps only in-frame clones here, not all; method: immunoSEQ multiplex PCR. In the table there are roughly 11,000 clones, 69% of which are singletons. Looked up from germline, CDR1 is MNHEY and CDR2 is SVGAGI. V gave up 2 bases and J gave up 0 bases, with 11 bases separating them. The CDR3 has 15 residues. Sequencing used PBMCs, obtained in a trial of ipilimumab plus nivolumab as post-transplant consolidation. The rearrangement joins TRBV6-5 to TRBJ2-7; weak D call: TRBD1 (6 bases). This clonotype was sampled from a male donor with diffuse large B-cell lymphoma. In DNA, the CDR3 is TGTGCCAGCAGTTACAGCAGGGGATCCTCCTACGAGCAGTACTTC. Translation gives CASSYSRGSSYEQYF.